The 15 T cell receptor beta chains reported below all come from one sample, sequenced in a study of regulatory T cells in long-lasting Graves disease (dated by TCRdb to the early 2020s). Libraries were built with multiplex PCR. TCRdb records Illumina HiSeq 4000 as the sequencer. iRepertoire HTBI primers and Arm-PCR amplification of CDR3 regions were used to construct TCR beta libraries. In-frame beta chains were kept once TCRdb had trimmed the public reads at Q25 with fastp and called clones with MiXCR. All rows with the same CDR3 protein become a single entry with the most common DNA and genes. For this sample the table gives roughly 400,000 distinct CDR3 sequences, of which about 15% were detected only once. The ten largest clones represent approximately 8% of the sample. The sample's time point label is to be understood as: newly diagnosed GD, antithyroid drugs for less than 3 months. For both TCR sequencing and RNA sequencing, RNA was extracted from PBMCs in TRIzol.

These data were likewise used in another study, on T cells in Graves' hyperthyroidism and ophthalmopathy.

Sequenced material: peripheral blood mononuclear cells (PBMCs), taken at new diagnosis, from a patient treated with antithyroid drugs. The receptors come from a woman in her thirties or forties with Graves disease. Donor details come from another sample of the same person, matched by shared clones.

This clonotype was counted many times. J is TRBJ2-1 and V is TRBV11-2, with D perhaps matching TRBD2 (6 bases). The CDR3 covers 12 residues. Germline V gene lookup returns CDR1 SGHAT and CDR2 FQNNGV. The V gene lost 3 bases and the J gene lost 15 bases, with 15 bases spanning the gap. The CDR3 bases are TGTGCCAGCAGCTTCGGGCGGGATAAAGGGTTCTTC. The encoded protein is CASSFGRDKGFF.

The V and J genes are TRBV6-2 or TRBV6-3 and TRBJ2-7, with a possible D match to TRBD2 (6 bases). Germline V CDR1 and CDR2: MNHEY, SVGEGT. V lost 10 bases to trimming and J lost 6 bases, with 19 bases between them. The CDR3 is 13 residues long. CDR3 sequence (DNA): TGTGCCAACCCGCGGAGGGAGAGATCCGAGCAGTACTTC. Protein: CANPRRERSEQYF.

V and J are TRBV6-2 or TRBV6-3 and TRBJ1-1; D is ambiguous. Germline assignment: CDR1 MNHEY and CDR2 SVGEGT. The CDR3 consists of 16 residues. The ends were cut back, 5 bases at V and 0 bases at J, with 16 bases in the middle. DNA of the CDR3: TGTGCCAGCAGTCTGGAGGGAACGGGCATGAACACTGAAGCTTTCTTT. It codes for CASSLEGTGMNTEAFF.

This clonotype appeared many times. The chain links TRBV3-1 to TRBJ2-6; 7 bases fit TRBD1. Germline assignment: CDR1 LGHDT and CDR2 YNNKEL (reference sequence). The ends lost 4 bases at V and 0 bases at J; junction bases unmatched: 15. This CDR3 region has 20 residues. DNA for the CDR3: TGTGCCAGCAGCCGACCTCTCTACAGGGGACGGAGCTCTGGGGCCAACGTCCTGACTTTC. It translates to CASSRPLYRGRSSGANVLTF.

On this clonotype: This could be a read error, since a much larger clone is one nucleotide away. The gene calls are TRBV11-2 and TRBJ2-1; D is unclear. Trimming shortened V by 1 base and J by 7 bases, and 14 bases separated the two germline ends. Germline values: CDR1 SGHAT, CDR2 FQNNGV. The CDR3 length is 15 residues. CDR3 in amino acids: CASSLGPNQGNEQFF. DNA for the CDR3: TGTGCCAGCAGCTTAGGCCCTAACCAAGGGAATGAGCAGTTCTTC. The complete variable domain, with remaining parts taken from reference TRBV11-2 and TRBJ2-1, reads EAGVAQSPRYKIIEKRQSVAFWCNPISGHATLYWYQQILGQGPKLLIQFQNNGVVDDSQLPKDRFSAERLKGVDSTLKIQPAKLEDSAVYLCASSLGPNQGNEQFFGPGTRLTVL.

This clonotype has at least ten counts. The chain carries TRBV6-2 or TRBV6-3 and TRBJ2-5; D gene uncertain. The V end lost 0 bases, the J end lost 4 bases, and 9 bases lay between the germline ends. In germline, CDR1 is MNHEY, CDR2 SVGEGT. This CDR3 has 14 amino acids. CDR3 DNA sequence: TGTGCCAGCAGTTACTCGGTAGGATCAGAGACCCAGTACTTC. Translated: CASSYSVGSETQYF.

This rearrangement joins TRBV7-9 to TRBJ1-6; no firm D call. V shed 2 bases and J shed 9 bases, with 5 bases lying between them. This CDR3 region has 12 residues. Germline loops: CDR1 SEHNR, CDR2 FQNEAQ (reference sequence). CDR3 DNA: TGTGCCAGCAGCTTAAGGGCTTCACCCCTCCACTTT. Residues: CASSLRASPLHF.

The chain recombines TRBV3-1 with TRBJ2-7; D perhaps matches TRBD1 (5 bases). The CDR3 runs 15 residues. Trimming removed 1 base at V and 4 bases at J, with 14 bases between. The germline gives CDR1 LGHDT, CDR2 YNNKEL (reference sequence). CDR3 residues: CASSQVDSAGYEQYF. The CDR3 region has the DNA TGTGCCAGCAGCCAAGTAGACAGTGCCGGGTACGAGCAGTACTTC.

This clonotype was observed a handful of times. The genes are TRBV3-1 and TRBJ1-1; D not resolved. Looked up from germline, CDR1 is LGHDT and CDR2 is YNNKEL (reference sequence). This CDR3 is built from 14 residues. V dropped 0 bases and J dropped 1 base, with 6 bases sitting between them. The CDR3 spells CASSQDNGNTEAFF. DNA for the CDR3: TGTGCCAGCAGCCAAGATAACGGGAACACTGAAGCTTTCTTT.

This clonotype was detected many times. This chain links TRBV27 with TRBJ2-1; possible D gene TRBD2, 6 bases. There are 18 residues in the CDR3. CDR1 MNHEY and CDR2 SMNVEV come from the germline V gene (reference sequence). V lost 7 bases to trimming and J lost 0 bases, with 22 bases between them. DNA for the CDR3: TGTGCCAGCACCAGGAAAACCGGGACTCCAAGCTCCTACAATGAGCAGTTCTTC. It encodes CASTRKTGTPSSYNEQFF.

This clonotype was counted many times. The chain recombines TRBV12-5 with TRBJ2-7; D is unresolved. Germline CDR1 reads LGHNT; CDR2 reads FRNRAP. This CDR3 region has 10 residues. V lost 3 bases and J 12 bases, leaving 9 bases between the germline ends. CDR3 sequence (DNA): TGTGCTAGTGGTTTCCCTAAGCCGTACTTC. This gives the protein CASGFPKPYF.

This clonotype was found a few times. The chain is built from TRBV19 and TRBJ2-2; 9 bases align to TRBD1. Trimming took 7 bases from V and 7 from J; bases not matched to a gene: 10. This CDR3 region has 15 residues. Germline values: CDR1 LNHDA, CDR2 SQIVND (reference sequence). CDR3 nucleotides: TGTGCCAGTATGTCGTCTGGGACAGGGATCGGGGAGCTGTTTTTT. Its protein is CASMSSGTGIGELFF. Supplemented by reference TRBV19 and TRBJ2-2, the full variable domain reads DGGITQSPKYLFRKEGQNVTLSCEQNLNHDAMYWYRQDPGQGLRLIYYSQIVNDFQKGDIAEGYSVSREKKESFPLTVTSAQKNPTAFYLCASMSSGTGIGELFFGEGSRLTVL.

This clonotype was observed many times. This chain uses TRBV9 with TRBJ2-1, with D perhaps matching TRBD2 (6 bases). This CDR3 has 13 residues. Trimming stripped 7 bases from V and 9 bases from J, with 17 bases between. CDR1 is SGDLS, CDR2 YYNGEE, per germline. The CDR3 DNA reads TGTGCCAGCCGGGACTCCCGTTCGAGTGAGCAGTTCTTC. Protein product: CASRDSRSSEQFF.

The sample holds many counts of this clonotype. One end of the junction varies from germline; a read error may be responsible. The chain couples TRBV19 to TRBJ2-1; D is undetermined. The germline CDR1 and CDR2 sequences are LNHDA and SQIVND (reference sequence). The CDR3 contains 15 residues. The CDR3: CASRIGQNSYNEQFF. CDR3 bases: TGTGCCAGTAGGATAGGTCAGAACTCCTACAATGAGCAGTTCTTC.

This clonotype turned up a few times. The rearrangement joins TRBV5-6 to TRBJ2-1, with TRBD2 matching 9 bases. The CDR3 spans 15 residues. Germline CDR1 SGHDT, CDR2 YYEEEE. J lost 4 bases, V lost 5 bases, and 7 bases had no gene match. CDR3 DNA: TGTGCCAGCAGGGGAGGGACTAGCCGATACAATGAGCAGTTCTTC. Translated: CASRGGTSRYNEQFF.